The clone carrying this T cell receptor (beta chain) was counted only a few times. Sequencing used immunoSEQ multiplex PCR; TCRdb keeps in-frame clones, though not all of them. The sample has some 150,000 clones; 90% to 95% are singletons. Germline V gene sequence: CDR1 WNHNN, CDR2 SYGVQD (reference sequence). The V end was cut by 4 bases, the J end by 7 bases, with 11 bases between. The CDR3 covers 14 residues. This record belongs to a study of control samples from healthy donors and cancer patients. The gene calls are TRBV10-1 and TRBJ1-6, with unresolved D. The TCR was taken from a woman aged 25-40 years in good health. The sequenced sample consisted of blood. CDR3 sequence reads: CASSARTENSPLHF. DNA for the CDR3: TGCGCCAGCAGTGCCCGGACGGAGAATTCACCCCTCCACTTT.